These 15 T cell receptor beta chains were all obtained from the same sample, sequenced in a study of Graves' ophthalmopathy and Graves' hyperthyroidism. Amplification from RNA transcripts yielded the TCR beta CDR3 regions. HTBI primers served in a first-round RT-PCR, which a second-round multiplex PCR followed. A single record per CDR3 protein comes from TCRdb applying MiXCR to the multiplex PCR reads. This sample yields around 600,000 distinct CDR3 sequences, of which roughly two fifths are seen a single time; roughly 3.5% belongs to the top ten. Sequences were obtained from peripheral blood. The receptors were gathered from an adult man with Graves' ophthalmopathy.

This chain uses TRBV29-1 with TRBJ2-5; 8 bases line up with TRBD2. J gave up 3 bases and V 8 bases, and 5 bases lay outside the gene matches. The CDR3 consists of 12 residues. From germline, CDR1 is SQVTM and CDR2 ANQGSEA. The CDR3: CSWRGAEETQYF. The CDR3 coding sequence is TGCAGCTGGCGGGGGGCGGAAGAGACCCAGTACTTC.

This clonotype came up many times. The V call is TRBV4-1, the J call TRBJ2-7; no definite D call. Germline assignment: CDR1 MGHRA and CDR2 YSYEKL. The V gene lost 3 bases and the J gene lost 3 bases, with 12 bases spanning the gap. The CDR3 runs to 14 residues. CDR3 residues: CASSQDPWGYEQYF. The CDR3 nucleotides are TGCGCCAGCAGCCAGGACCCCTGGGGCTACGAGCAGTACTTC.

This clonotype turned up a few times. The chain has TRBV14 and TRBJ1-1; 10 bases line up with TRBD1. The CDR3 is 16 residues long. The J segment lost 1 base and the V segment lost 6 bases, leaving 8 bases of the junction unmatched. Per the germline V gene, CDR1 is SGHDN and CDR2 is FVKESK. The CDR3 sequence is CASSHPGQGPNTEAFF. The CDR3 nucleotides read TGTGCCAGCAGTCACCCGGGACAGGGGCCGAACACTGAAGCTTTCTTT.

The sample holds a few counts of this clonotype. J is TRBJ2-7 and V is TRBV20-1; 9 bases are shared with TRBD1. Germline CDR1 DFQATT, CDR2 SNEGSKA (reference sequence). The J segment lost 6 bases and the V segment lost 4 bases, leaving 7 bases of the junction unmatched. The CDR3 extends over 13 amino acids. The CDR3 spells CSAKWGQGTEQYF. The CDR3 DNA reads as TGCAGTGCTAAATGGGGACAGGGAACCGAGCAGTACTTC.

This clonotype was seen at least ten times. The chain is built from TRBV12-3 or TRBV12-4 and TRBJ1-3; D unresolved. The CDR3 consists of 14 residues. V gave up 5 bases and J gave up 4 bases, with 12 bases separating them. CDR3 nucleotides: TGTGCCAGCAGTCCCTCAGCCCGCGGAAACACCATATATTTT. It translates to CASSPSARGNTIYF.

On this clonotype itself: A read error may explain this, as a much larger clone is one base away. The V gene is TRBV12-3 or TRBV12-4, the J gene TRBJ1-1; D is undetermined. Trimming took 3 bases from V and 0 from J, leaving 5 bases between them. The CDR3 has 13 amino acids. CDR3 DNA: TGTGCCAGCAGTTTTTGGATGAACACTGAAGCTTTCTTT. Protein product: CASSFWMNTEAFF.

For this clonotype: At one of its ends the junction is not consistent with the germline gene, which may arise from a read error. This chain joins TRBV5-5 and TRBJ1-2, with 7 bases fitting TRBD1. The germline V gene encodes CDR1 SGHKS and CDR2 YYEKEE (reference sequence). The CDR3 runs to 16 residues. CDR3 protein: CASSPTDRVTDYGYTF. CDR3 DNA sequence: TGCGCCAGCAGCCCCACAGACAGGGTTACTGACTATGGCTACACCTTC.

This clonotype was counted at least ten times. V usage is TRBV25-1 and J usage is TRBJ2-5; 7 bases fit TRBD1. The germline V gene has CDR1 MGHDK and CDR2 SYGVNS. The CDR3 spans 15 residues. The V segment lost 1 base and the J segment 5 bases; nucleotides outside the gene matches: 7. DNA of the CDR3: TGTGCCAGCAGTGAATTACCCGGACAGGCCGAGACCCAGTACTTC. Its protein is CASSELPGQAETQYF.

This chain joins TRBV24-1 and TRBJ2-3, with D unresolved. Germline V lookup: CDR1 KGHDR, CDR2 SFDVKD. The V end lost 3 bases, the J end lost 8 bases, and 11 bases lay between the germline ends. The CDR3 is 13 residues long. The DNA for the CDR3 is TGTGCCACCAGTGATCAGTCCGTTGGTACGCAGTATTTT. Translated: CATSDQSVGTQYF.

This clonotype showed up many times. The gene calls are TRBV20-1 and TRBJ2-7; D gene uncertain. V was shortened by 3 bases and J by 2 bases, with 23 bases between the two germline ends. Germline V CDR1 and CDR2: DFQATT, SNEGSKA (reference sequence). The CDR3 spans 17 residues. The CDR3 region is CSASQSEREPRAYEQYF. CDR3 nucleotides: TGCAGTGCTAGTCAAAGCGAGCGAGAACCTCGGGCCTACGAGCAGTACTTC.

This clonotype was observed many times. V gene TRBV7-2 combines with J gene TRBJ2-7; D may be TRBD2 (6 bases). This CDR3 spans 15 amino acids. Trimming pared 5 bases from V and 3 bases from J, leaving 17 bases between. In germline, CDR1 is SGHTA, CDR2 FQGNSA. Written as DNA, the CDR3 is TGTGCCAGCAGCCCCCGAGGGCGGGAAGGCTACGAGCAGTACTTC. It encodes CASSPRGREGYEQYF.

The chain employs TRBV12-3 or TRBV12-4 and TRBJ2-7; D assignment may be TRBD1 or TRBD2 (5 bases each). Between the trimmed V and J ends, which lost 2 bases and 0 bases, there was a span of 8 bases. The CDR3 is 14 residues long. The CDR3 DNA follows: TGTGCCAGCAGTTTACTTGGGACCTCCTACGAGCAGTACTTC. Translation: CASSLLGTSYEQYF.

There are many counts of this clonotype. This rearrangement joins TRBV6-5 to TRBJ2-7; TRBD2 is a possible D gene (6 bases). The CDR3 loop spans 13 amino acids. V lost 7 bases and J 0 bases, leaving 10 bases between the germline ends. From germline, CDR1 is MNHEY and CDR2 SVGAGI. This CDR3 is CASKDGSSYEQYF. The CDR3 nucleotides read TGTGCCAGCAAGGACGGGAGCTCCTACGAGCAGTACTTC.

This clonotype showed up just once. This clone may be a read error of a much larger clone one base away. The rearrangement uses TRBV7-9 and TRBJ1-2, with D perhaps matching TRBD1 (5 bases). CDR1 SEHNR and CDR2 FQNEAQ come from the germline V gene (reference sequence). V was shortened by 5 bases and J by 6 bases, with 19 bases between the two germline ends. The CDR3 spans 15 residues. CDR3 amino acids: CASSLSRGWGNGYTF. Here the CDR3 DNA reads TGTGCCAGCAGCCTTAGTAGGGGCTGGGGCAATGGCTACACCTTC.

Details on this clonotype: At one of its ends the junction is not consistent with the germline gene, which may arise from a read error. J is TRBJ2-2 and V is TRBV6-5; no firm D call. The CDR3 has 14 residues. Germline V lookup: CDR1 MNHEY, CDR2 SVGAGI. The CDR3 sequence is CVSSYFDPPGELFF. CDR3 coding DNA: TGTGTCAGCAGTTACTTCGACCCCCCCGGGGAGCTGTTTTTT.